This section outlines one T cell receptor (beta chain) sequence together with its context. The antigen is undetermined. Data came from immunoSEQ multiplex PCR; TCRdb stores just in-frame clones and leaves some out. The table has about 100,000 clones, around 93% seen once; the top ten hold 1% to 1.5%. The sample belongs to a study of siplizumab effects on memory and regulatory T cells. Germline CDR1 is MGHRA and CDR2 is YSYEKL. CDR3 length equals 16 residues. With V trimmed by 2 bases and J by 6 bases, 6 bases remained unmatched. Notes on the study in general: In controls, around 25% of mappable alloreactive CD4+ clones were Treg-derived on average, versus about 64% with siplizumab.

The chain is built from TRBV4-1 and TRBJ2-3, with 12 bases lining up with TRBD1. The sequenced sample consisted of non-Treg CD4+ T cells sorted from blood. This receptor was identified in a human donor in good health. The CDR3 spells CASSQPGTGGADTQYF. The CDR3, as DNA: TGCGCCAGCAGCCAACCGGGGACAGGGGGCGCGGATACGCAGTATTTT.